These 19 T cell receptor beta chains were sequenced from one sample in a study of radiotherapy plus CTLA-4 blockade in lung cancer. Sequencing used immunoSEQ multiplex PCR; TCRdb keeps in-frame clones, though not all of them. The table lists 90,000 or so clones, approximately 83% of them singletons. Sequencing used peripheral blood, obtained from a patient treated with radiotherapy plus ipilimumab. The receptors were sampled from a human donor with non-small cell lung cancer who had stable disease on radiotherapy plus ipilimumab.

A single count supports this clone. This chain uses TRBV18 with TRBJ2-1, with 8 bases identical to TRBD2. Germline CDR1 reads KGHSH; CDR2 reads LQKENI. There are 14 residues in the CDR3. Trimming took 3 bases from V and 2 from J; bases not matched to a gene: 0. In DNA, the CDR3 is TGTGCCAGCTCACCGGGACTAGCCTACAATGAGCAGTTCTTC. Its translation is CASSPGLAYNEQFF.

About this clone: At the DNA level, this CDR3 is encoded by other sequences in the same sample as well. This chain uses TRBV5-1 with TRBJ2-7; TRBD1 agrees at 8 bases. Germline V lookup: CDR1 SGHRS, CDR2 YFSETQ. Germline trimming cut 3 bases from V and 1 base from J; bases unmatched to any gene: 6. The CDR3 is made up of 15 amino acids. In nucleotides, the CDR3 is TGCGCCAGCAGCTCCGGACAGGGTAGTTCCTACGAGCAGTACTTC. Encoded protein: CASSSGQGSSYEQYF. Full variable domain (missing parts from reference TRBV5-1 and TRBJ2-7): KAGVTQTPRYLIKTRGQQVTLSCSPISGHRSVSWYQQTPGQGLQFLFEYFSETQRNKGNFPGRFSGRQFSNSRSEMNVSTLELGDSALYLCASSSGQGSSYEQYFGPGTRLTVT.

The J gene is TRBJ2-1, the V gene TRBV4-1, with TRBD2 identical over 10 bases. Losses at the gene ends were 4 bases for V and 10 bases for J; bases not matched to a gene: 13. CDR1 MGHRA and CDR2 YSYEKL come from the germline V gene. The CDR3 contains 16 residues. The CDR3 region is CASSRILAGVDREQFF. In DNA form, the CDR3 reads TGCGCCAGCAGCCGAATCCTAGCGGGAGTCGATCGAGAGCAGTTCTTC.

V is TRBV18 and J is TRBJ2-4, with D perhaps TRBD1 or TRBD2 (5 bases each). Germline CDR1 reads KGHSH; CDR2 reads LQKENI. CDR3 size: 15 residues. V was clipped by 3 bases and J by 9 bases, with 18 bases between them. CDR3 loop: CASSPLGAGSFIQYF. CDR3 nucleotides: TGTGCCAGCTCACCCCTGGGAGCAGGGTCGTTCATTCAGTACTTC.

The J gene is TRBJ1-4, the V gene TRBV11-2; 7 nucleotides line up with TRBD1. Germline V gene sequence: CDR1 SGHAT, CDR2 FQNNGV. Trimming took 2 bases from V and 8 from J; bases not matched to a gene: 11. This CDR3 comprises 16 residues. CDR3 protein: CASSLRQGVKEEKLFF. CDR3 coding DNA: TGTGCCAGCAGCTTACGGCAGGGGGTAAAAGAGGAAAAACTGTTTTTT.

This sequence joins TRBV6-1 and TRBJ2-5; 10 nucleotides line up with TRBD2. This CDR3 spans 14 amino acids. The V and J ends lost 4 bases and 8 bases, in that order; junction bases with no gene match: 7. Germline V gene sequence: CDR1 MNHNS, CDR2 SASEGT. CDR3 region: CASSVGLAEVTQYF. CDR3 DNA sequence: TGTGCCAGCAGTGTCGGACTAGCGGAAGTAACCCAGTACTTC.

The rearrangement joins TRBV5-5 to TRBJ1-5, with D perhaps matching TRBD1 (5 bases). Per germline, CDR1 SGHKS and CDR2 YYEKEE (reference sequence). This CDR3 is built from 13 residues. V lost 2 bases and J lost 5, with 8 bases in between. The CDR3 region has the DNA TGTGCCAGCAGCTTTTCAGGGTATCAGCCCCAGCATTTT. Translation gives CASSFSGYQPQHF.

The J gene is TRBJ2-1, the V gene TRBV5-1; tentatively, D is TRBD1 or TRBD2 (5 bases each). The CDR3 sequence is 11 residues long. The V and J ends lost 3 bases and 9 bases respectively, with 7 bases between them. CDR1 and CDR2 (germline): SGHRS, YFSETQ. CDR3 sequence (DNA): TGCGCCAGCAGCTGGGGGAGTGAGCAGTTCTTC. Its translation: CASSWGSEQFF.

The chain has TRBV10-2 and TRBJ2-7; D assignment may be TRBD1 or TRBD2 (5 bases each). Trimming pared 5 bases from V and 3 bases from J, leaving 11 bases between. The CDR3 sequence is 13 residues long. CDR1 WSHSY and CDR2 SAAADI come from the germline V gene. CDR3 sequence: CASSFRDDYEQYF. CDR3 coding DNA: TGCGCCAGCAGTTTCAGGGACGACTACGAGCAGTACTTC.

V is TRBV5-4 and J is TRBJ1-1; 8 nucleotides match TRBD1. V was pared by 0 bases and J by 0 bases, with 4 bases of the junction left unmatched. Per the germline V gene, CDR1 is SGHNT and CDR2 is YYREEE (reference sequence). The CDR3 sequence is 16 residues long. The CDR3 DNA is TGTGCCAGCAGCTTGGCCGGACAGGGACTGAACACTGAAGCTTTCTTT. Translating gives CASSLAGQGLNTEAFF.

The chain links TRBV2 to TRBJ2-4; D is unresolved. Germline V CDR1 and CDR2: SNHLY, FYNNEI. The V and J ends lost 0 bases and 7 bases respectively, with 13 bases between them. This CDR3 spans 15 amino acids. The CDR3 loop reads CASSEAPGEGNIQYF. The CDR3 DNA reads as TGTGCCAGCAGTGAAGCGCCTGGGGAAGGGAACATTCAGTACTTC.

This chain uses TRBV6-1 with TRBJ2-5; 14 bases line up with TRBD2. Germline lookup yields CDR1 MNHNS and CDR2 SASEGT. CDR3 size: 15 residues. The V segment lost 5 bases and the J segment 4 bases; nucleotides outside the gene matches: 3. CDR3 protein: CASSKTSGGAETQYF. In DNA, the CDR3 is TGTGCCAGCAGTAAGACTAGCGGGGGGGCAGAGACCCAGTACTTC.

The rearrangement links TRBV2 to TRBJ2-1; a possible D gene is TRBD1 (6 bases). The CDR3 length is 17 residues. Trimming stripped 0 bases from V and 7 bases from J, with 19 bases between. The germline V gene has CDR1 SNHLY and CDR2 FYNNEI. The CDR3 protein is CASSEAPWGRRGNEQFF. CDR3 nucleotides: TGTGCCAGCAGTGAAGCGCCTTGGGGGCGTCGAGGGAATGAGCAGTTCTTC.

The CDR3 loop reads CAWTAVGDIQYF. The CDR3, as DNA: TGTGCCTGGACCGCGGTCGGGGACATTCAGTACTTC. The V gene is TRBV30, the J gene TRBJ2-4, with D perhaps TRBD2 (5 bases). This CDR3 is 12 amino acids long. The V end was cut by 4 bases, the J end by 8 bases, with 12 bases between. Germline loops: CDR1 GTSNPN, CDR2 SVGIG (reference sequence).

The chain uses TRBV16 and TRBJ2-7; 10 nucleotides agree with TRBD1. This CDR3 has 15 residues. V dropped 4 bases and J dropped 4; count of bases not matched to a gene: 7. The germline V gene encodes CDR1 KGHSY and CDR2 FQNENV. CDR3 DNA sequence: TGTGCCAGCAGCCTACTAGGGACAGGGGTATACGAGCAGTACTTC. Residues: CASSLLGTGVYEQYF.

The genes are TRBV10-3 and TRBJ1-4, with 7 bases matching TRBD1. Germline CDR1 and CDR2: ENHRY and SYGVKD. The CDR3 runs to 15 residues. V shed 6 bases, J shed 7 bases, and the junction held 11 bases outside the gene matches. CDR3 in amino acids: CAIRTDRAGGEKLFF. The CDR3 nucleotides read TGTGCCATCAGAACCGACAGGGCCGGGGGTGAAAAACTGTTTTTT.

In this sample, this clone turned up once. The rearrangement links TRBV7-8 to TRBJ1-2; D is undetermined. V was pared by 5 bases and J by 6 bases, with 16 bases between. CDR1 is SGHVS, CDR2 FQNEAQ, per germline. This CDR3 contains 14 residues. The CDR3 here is CASSMGGFSDGYTF. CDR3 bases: TGTGCCAGCAGCATGGGAGGATTCAGCGATGGCTACACCTTC.

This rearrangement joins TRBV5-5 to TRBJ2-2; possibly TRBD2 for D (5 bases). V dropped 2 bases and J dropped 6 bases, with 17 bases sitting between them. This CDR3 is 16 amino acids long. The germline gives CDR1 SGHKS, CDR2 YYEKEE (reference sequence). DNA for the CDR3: TGTGCCAGCAGCTTTCAGCCACTAGGATCGCCCGGGGAGCTGTTTTTT. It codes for CASSFQPLGSPGELFF.

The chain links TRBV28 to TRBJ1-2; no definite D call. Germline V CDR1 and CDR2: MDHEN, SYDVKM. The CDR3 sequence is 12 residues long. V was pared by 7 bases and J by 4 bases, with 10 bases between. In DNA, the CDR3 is TGTGCCAGCATCTCTAGAGGCTATGGCTACACCTTC. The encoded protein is CASISRGYGYTF.